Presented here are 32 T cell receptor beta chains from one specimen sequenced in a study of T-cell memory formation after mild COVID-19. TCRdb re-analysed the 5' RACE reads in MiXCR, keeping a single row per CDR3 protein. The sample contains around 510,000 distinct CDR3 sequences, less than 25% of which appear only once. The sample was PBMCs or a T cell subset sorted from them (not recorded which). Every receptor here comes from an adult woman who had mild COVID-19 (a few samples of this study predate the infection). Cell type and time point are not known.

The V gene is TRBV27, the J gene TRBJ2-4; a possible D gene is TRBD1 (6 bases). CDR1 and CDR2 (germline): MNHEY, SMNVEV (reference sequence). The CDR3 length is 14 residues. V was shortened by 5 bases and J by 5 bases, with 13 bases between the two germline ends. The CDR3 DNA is TGTGCCAGCAGTCCCCAGGGGCGGGAAAACATTCAGTACTTC. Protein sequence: CASSPQGRENIQYF.

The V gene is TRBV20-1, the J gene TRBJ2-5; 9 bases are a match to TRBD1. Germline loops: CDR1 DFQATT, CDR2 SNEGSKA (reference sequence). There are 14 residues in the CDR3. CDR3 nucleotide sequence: TGCAGCAACAACAGGGGGCCCATCCAAGAGACCCAGTACTTC. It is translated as CSNNRGPIQETQYF.

The CDR3 region has the DNA TGTGCCAGCTCACCACTCGGCGGACAGGGGAATTCACCCCTCCACTTT. This gives the protein CASSPLGGQGNSPLHF. This chain joins TRBV18 and TRBJ1-6; TRBD1 matches at 9 bases. CDR3 length equals 16 residues. In germline, CDR1 is KGHSH, CDR2 LQKENI. J was trimmed by 7 bases and V by 1 base; bases with no gene match: 5.

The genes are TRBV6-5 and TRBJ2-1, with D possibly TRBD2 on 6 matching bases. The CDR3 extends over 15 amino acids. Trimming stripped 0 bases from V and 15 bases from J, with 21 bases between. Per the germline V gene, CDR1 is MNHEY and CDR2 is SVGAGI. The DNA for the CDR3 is TGTGCCAGCAGTTACTCGAAGGCGGGGCCAGCTGAGGTGTTCTTC. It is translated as CASSYSKAGPAEVFF.

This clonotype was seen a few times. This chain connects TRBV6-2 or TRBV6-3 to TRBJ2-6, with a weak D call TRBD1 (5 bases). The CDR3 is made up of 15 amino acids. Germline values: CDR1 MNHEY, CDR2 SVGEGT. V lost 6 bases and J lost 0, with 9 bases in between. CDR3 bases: TGTGCCAGCAGCCACACAGGCTCTGGGGCCAACGTCCTGACTTTC. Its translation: CASSHTGSGANVLTF.

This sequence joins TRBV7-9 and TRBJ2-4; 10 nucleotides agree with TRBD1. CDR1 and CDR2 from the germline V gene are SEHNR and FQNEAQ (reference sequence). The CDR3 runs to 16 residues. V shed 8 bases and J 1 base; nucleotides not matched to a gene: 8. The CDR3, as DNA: TGTGCCAGCGGCCCGGGGACAGGGGTCGCCAAAAACATTCAGTACTTC. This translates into CASGPGTGVAKNIQYF.

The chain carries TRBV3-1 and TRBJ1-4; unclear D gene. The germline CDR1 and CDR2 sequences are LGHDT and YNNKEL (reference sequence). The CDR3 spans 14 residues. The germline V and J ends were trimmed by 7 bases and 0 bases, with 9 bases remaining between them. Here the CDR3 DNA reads TGTGCCAGCACCCACAGCACAACTAATGAAAAACTGTTTTTT. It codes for CASTHSTTNEKLFF.

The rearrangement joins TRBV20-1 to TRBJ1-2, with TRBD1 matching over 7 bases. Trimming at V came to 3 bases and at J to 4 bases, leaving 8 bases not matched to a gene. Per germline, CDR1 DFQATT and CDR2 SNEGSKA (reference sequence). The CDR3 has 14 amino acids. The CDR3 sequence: CSARTGFTIYGYTF. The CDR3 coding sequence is TGCAGTGCTAGGACAGGGTTTACGATCTATGGCTACACCTTC.

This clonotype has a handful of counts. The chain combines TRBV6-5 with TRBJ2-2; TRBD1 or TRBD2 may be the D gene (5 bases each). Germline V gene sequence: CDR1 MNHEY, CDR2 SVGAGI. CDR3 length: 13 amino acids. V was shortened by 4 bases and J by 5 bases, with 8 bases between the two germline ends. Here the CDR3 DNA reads TGTGCCAGCAGTTCCAGGGAGACCGGGGAGCTGTTTTTT. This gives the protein CASSSRETGELFF.

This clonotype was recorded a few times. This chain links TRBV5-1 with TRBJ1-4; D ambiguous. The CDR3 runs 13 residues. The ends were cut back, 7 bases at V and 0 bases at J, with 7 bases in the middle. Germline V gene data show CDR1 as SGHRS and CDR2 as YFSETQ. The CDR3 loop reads CASRRATNEKLFF. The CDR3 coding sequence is TGCGCCAGCCGAAGGGCAACTAATGAAAAACTGTTTTTT.

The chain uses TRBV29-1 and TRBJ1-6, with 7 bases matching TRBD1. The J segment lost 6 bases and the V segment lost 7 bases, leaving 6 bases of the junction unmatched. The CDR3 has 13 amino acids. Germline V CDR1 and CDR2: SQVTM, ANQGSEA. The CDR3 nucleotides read TGCAGCGCGAAAACAGGGGTTAATTCACCCCTCCACTTT. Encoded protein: CSAKTGVNSPLHF.

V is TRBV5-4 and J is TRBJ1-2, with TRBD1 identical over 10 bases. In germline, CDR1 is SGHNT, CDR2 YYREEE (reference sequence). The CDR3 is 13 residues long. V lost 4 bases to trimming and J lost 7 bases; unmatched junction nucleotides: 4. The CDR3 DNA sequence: TGTGCCAGCAGCCCGGACAGGGGGTTTGGCTACACCTTC. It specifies CASSPDRGFGYTF.

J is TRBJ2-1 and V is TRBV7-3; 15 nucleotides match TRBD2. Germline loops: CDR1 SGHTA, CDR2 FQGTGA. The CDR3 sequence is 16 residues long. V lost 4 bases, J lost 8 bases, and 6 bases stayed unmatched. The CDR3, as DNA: TGTGCCAGCAGCTCCTGGACTAGCGGGAGGGCCCATGAGCAGTTCTTC. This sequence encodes CASSSWTSGRAHEQFF.

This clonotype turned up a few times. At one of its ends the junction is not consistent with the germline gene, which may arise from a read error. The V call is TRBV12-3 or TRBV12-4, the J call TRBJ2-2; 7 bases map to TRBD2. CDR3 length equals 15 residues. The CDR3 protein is CASSLSSGNTGELFF. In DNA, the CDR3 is TGCGCCAGCAGCTTGTCTAGCGGTAACACCGGGGAGCTGTTTTTT.

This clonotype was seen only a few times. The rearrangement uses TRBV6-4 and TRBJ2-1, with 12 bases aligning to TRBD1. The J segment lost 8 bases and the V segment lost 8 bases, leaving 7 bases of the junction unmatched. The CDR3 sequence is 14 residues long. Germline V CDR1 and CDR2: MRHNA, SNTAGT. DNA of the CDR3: TGTGCCAGCTCGGTCGGGACAGGGGGCTATGAGCAGTTCTTC. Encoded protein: CASSVGTGGYEQFF.

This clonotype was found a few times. The CDR3 DNA follows: TGTGCCAGCAGCGATGACTTTTTAGAGCAGTTCTTC. Its protein is CASSDDFLEQFF. The V gene is TRBV12-3 or TRBV12-4, the J gene TRBJ2-1; D is unresolved. Trimming removed 6 bases at V and 10 bases at J, with 13 bases between. The CDR3 is 12 residues long.

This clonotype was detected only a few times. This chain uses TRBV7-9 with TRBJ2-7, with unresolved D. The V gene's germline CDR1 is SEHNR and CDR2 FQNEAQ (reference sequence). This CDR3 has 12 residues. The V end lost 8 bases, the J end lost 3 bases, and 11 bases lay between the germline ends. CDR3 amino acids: CASGANSYEQYF. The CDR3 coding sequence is TGTGCCAGCGGCGCAAACAGCTACGAGCAGTACTTC.

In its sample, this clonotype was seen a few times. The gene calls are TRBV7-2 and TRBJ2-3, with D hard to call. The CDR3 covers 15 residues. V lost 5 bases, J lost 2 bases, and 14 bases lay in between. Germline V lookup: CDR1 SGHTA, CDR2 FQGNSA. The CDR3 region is CASSTTWGVTDTQYF. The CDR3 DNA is TGTGCCAGCAGCACCACATGGGGTGTCACAGATACGCAGTATTTT. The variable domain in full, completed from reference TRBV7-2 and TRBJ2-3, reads GAGVSQSPSNKVTEKGKDVELRCDPISGHTALYWYRQSLGQGLEFLIYFQGNSAPDKSGLPSDRFSAERTGGSVSTLTIQRTQQEDSAVYLCASSTTWGVTDTQYFGPGTRLTVL.

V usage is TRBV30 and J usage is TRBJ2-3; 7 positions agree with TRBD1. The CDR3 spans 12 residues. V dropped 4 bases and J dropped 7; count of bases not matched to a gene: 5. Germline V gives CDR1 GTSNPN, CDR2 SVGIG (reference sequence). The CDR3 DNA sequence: TGTGCCTGGAATCTGGGACAGCATACGCAGTATTTT. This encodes CAWNLGQHTQYF.

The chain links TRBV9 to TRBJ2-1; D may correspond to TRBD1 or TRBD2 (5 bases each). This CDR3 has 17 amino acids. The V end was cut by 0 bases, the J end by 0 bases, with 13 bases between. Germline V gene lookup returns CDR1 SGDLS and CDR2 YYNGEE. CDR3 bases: TGTGCCAGCAGCGTAGTCGGGGCTTACAGCTCCTACAATGAGCAGTTCTTC. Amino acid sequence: CASSVVGAYSSYNEQFF.

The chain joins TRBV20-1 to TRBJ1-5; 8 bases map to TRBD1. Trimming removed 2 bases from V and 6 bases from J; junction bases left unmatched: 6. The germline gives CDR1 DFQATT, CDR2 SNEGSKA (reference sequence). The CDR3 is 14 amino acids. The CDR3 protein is CSARLTGASQPQHF. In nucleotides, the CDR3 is TGCAGTGCTAGACTGACAGGGGCGAGTCAGCCCCAGCATTTT.

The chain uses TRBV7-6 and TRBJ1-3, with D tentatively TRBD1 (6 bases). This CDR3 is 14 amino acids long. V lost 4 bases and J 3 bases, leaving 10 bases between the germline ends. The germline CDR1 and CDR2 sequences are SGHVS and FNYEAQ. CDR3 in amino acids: CASSSRGDGNTIYF. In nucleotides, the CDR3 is TGTGCCAGCAGCTCCAGGGGCGATGGAAACACCATATATTTT.

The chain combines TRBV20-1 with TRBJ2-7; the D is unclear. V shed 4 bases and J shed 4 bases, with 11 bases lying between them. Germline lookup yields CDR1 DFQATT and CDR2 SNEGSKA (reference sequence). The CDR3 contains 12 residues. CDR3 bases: TGCAGTGCTAACCCTCAGTGTTACGAGCAGTACTTC. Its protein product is CSANPQCYEQYF.

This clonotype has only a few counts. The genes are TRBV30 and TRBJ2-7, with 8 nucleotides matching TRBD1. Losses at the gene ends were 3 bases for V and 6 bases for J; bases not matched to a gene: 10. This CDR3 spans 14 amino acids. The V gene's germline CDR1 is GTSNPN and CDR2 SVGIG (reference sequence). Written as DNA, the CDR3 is TGTGCCTGGAGAGGCCGAAGACAGGGGTCCGAGCAGTACTTC. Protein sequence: CAWRGRRQGSEQYF. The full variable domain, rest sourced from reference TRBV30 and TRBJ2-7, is SQTIHQWPATLVQPVGSPLSLECTVEGTSNPNLYWYRQAAGRGLQLLFYSVGIGQISSEVPQNLSASRPQDRQFILSSKKLLLSDSGFYLCAWRGRRQGSEQYFGPGTRLTVT.

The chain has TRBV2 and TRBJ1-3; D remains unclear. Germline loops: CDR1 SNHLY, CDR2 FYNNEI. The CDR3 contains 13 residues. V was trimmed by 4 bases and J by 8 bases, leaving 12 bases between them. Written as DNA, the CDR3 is TGTGCCAGCAGTGGGGTCGCGCGCGACACCATATATTTT. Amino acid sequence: CASSGVARDTIYF.

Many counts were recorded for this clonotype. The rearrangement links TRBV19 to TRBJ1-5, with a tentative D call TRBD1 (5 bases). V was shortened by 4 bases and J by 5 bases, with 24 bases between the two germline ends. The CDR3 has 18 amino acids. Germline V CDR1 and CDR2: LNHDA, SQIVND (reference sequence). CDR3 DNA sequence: TGTGCCAGTAGTAGCTACCCCTCAGGGACGGAGGAGTATCAGCCCCAGCATTTT. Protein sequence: CASSSYPSGTEEYQPQHF.

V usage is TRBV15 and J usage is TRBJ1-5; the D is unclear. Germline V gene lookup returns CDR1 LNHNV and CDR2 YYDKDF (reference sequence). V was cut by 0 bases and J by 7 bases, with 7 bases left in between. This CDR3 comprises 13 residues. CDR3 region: CATSRDLGQPQHF. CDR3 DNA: TGTGCCACCAGCAGAGATTTGGGGCAGCCCCAGCATTTT.

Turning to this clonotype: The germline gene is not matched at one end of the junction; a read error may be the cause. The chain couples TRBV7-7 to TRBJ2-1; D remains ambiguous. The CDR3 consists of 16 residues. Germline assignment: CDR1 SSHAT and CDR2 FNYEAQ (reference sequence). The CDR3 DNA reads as TGTGCTAGCAGCGCCCGTCCGGAACACCGTGGGAATGAGCAGTTCTTC. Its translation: CASSARPEHRGNEQFF.

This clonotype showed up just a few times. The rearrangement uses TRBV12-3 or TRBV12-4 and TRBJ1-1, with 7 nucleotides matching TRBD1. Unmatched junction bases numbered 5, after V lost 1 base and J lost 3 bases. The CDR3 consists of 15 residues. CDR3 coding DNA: TGTGCCAGCAGTTTAGTGGCAGGGGGTTACACTGAAGCTTTCTTT. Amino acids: CASSLVAGGYTEAFF.

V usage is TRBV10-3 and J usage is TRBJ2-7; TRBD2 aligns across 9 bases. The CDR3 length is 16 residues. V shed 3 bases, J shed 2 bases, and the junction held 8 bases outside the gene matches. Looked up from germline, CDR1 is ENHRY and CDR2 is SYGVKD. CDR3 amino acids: CAISEGGRLAAYEQYF. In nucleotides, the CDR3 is TGTGCCATCAGTGAAGGTGGGCGACTAGCGGCCTACGAGCAGTACTTC.

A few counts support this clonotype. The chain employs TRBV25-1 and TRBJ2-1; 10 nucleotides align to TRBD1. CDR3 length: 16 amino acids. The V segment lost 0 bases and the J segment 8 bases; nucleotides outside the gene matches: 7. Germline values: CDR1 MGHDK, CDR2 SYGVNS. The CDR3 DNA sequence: TGTGCCAGCAGTGAATATGGCGGGACAGGGGTCCATGAGCAGTTCTTC. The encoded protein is CASSEYGGTGVHEQFF. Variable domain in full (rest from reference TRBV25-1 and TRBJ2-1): EADIYQTPRYLVIGTGKKITLECSQTMGHDKMYWYQQDPGMELHLIHYSYGVNSTEKGDLSSESTVSRIRTEHFPLTLESARPSHTSQYLCASSEYGGTGVHEQFFGPGTRLTVL.

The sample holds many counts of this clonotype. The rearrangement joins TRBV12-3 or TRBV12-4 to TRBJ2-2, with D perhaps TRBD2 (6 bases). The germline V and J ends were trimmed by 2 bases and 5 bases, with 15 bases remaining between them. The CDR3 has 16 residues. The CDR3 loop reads CASSLIRGGETGELFF. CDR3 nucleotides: TGTGCCAGCAGTTTAATTCGGGGCGGGGAGACCGGGGAGCTGTTTTTT.